The next 30 T cell receptor beta chains were all read from a single sample in a study of T cells in Graves' hyperthyroidism and ophthalmopathy (dated by TCRdb to between 2018 and 2021). Library construction relied on multiplex PCR. These reads were obtained on an Illumina HiSeq 2000. The TCR beta CDR3 regions were amplified from RNA transcripts. The first round of RT-PCR for the TCR CDR3 was performed with the HTBI primer set and the Qiagen OneStep RT-PCR kit. In TCRdb, the public reads were trimmed at Q25 with fastp and aligned with MiXCR, with productive beta chains retained. A single entry per CDR3 protein holds the most common genes and DNA from its merged rows. This sample holds about 270,000 distinct CDR3 sequences; 22% were observed only once. Over 55% of the sample comes from the top ten. The sequenced sample was blood. The receptors stem from a man in his thirties or forties with Graves' ophthalmopathy.

This clonotype was picked up a small number of times. The chain recombines TRBV20-1 with TRBJ2-1; TRBD1 aligns across 8 bases. Looked up from germline, CDR1 is DFQATT and CDR2 is SNEGSKA (reference sequence). CDR3 length equals 14 residues. With V trimmed by 4 bases and J by 2 bases, 4 bases remained unmatched. The CDR3 loop reads CSATGTGPYNEQFF. As DNA, the CDR3 is TGCAGTGCTACCGGGACAGGACCCTACAATGAGCAGTTCTTC.

This clonotype turned up a few times. The chain couples TRBV6-1 to TRBJ1-5, with TRBD1 as a possible D gene (6 bases). The CDR3 covers 14 residues. With 5 bases removed from V and 4 bases from J, the gap between germline ends came to 12 bases. Germline CDR1 MNHNS, CDR2 SASEGT. The chain's CDR3 is CASSRGGENQPQHF. For the CDR3, the DNA is TGTGCCAGCAGTCGAGGGGGGGAAAATCAGCCCCAGCATTTT.

V and J are TRBV3-1 and TRBJ2-3, with a possible D match to TRBD2 (6 bases). The V gene's germline CDR1 is LGHDT and CDR2 YNNKEL (reference sequence). CDR3 size: 16 residues. V was clipped by 2 bases and J by 1 base, with 13 bases between them. Here the CDR3 DNA reads TGTGCCAGCAGCCAAAGACTAGTCGGGGGCACAGATACGCAGTATTTT. Its protein product is CASSQRLVGGTDTQYF.

Concerning this clonotype itself: A much larger clone is a single base away; this may be a read error. The V call is TRBV3-1, the J call TRBJ2-1, with 12 positions matching TRBD2. The V and J ends lost 3 bases and 5 bases, in that order; junction bases with no gene match: 5. Looked up from germline, CDR1 is LGHDT and CDR2 is YNNKEL (reference sequence). There are 16 residues in the CDR3. CDR3: CASSQPSGRAHNEQFF. The CDR3 DNA is TGTGCCAGCAGCCAGCCTAGCGGGAGGGCCCACAATGAGCAGTTCTTC.

The rearrangement links TRBV30 to TRBJ2-1, with 8 bases that match TRBD1. The CDR3 length is 14 residues. Germline V gene data show CDR1 as GTSNPN and CDR2 as SVGIG (reference sequence). J was trimmed by 3 bases and V by 7 bases; bases with no gene match: 8. CDR3 DNA: TGTGCCTCGACCCAGGGGGCGATCTACAATGAGCAGTTCTTC. Its protein product is CASTQGAIYNEQFF.

This CDR3 reads CASSLVRAAAYNEQFF. DNA of the CDR3: TGCGCCAGCAGCTTGGTGCGAGCGGCAGCCTACAATGAGCAGTTCTTC. This chain uses TRBV5-1 with TRBJ2-1, with D possibly being TRBD2 (5 bases). The CDR3 runs to 16 residues. Trimming took 0 bases from V and 2 from J, leaving 12 bases between them. Germline CDR1 SGHRS, CDR2 YFSETQ. The entire variable domain, with the rest obtained from reference TRBV5-1 and TRBJ2-1, is as follows: KAGVTQTPRYLIKTRGQQVTLSCSPISGHRSVSWYQQTPGQGLQFLFEYFSETQRNKGNFPGRFSGRQFSNSRSEMNVSTLELGDSALYLCASSLVRAAAYNEQFFGPGTRLTVL.

This clonotype was observed many times. V gene TRBV28 combines with J gene TRBJ2-1; 7 positions match TRBD2. This CDR3 has 14 amino acids. Germline V gene sequence: CDR1 MDHEN, CDR2 SYDVKM. V shed 1 base and J 7 bases; nucleotides not matched to a gene: 4. The CDR3 bases are TGTGCCAGCAGTTTATATGCGGGAGTGAATGAGCAGTTCTTC. This encodes CASSLYAGVNEQFF.

Ten or more counts support this clonotype. The CDR3 DNA follows: TGTGCCAGCAGTCGACAGGGGGCTGATGGCTACACCTTC. Its translation is CASSRQGADGYTF. This sequence joins TRBV2 and TRBJ1-2; 10 bases match TRBD1. This CDR3 contains 13 residues. Germline CDR1 reads SNHLY; CDR2 reads FYNNEI. The junction had 3 bases not matched to a gene; V was cut back by 5 bases and J by 6 bases.

There are many counts of this clonotype. The gene calls are TRBV20-1 and TRBJ1-5; D possibly corresponds to TRBD1 (5 bases). This CDR3 is built from 14 residues. V dropped 4 bases and J dropped 3 bases, with 13 bases sitting between them. The germline gives CDR1 DFQATT, CDR2 SNEGSKA (reference sequence). CDR3 sequence reads: CSANPPGPNQPQHF. In DNA, the CDR3 is TGCAGTGCTAATCCCCCGGGGCCCAATCAGCCCCAGCATTTT.

This clonotype was recorded many times. The rearrangement links TRBV7-2 to TRBJ2-1; the match to TRBD2 covers 12 bases. This CDR3 is built from 14 residues. V dropped 5 bases and J dropped 10; count of bases not matched to a gene: 6. Germline V gene data show CDR1 as SGHTA and CDR2 as FQGNSA. CDR3 amino acids: CASSPTSGGGEQFF. CDR3 in DNA: TGTGCCAGCAGCCCGACTAGCGGGGGTGGGGAGCAGTTCTTC.

This clonotype was found a few times. J is TRBJ1-2 and V is TRBV2; no clear D gene. The CDR3 is 14 residues long. In germline, CDR1 is SNHLY, CDR2 FYNNEI. Trimming shortened V by 5 bases and J by 2 bases, and 12 bases separated the two germline ends. The DNA for the CDR3 is TGTGCCAGCAGTTTATGGGTCGAGAACTATGGCTACACCTTC. It encodes CASSLWVENYGYTF.

The J gene is TRBJ2-7, the V gene TRBV20-1; the match to TRBD2 covers 9 bases. The CDR3 consists of 15 residues. Trimming took 0 bases from V and 5 from J; bases not matched to a gene: 8. Germline CDR1 reads DFQATT; CDR2 reads SNEGSKA (reference sequence). CDR3 loop: CSARDPASGTDEQYF. The CDR3, as DNA: TGCAGTGCTAGAGATCCGGCTAGCGGGACCGACGAGCAGTACTTC.

In its sample, this clonotype was seen many times. The rearrangement links TRBV11-3 to TRBJ2-5; D uncertain. The CDR3 consists of 14 residues. Germline CDR1 SGHNT, CDR2 YENEEA. The V end lost 6 bases, the J end lost 1 base, and 12 bases lay between the germline ends. CDR3 in DNA: TGTGCCAGCAGTCAAGAGTTAGCCCAAGAGACCCAGTACTTC. This codes for CASSQELAQETQYF.

The rearrangement joins TRBV5-1 to TRBJ1-1, with D unresolved. This CDR3 is 13 amino acids long. Germline V gene data show CDR1 as SGHRS and CDR2 as YFSETQ. The V gene lost 0 bases and the J gene lost 4 bases, with 7 bases spanning the gap. CDR3 region: CASSLEGTTEAFF. Here the CDR3 DNA reads TGCGCCAGCAGCTTGGAGGGTACCACTGAAGCTTTCTTT.

This chain joins TRBV19 and TRBJ1-3; D is uncertain. Trimming removed 6 bases at V and 0 bases at J, with 6 bases between. The CDR3 is made up of 13 amino acids. Germline V gives CDR1 LNHDA, CDR2 SQIVND (reference sequence). DNA of the CDR3: TGTGCCAGTAGGGGAGACTCTGGAAACACCATATATTTT. Its translation: CASRGDSGNTIYF.

This clonotype turned up a few times. J is TRBJ1-1 and V is TRBV29-1; D may be TRBD1 (5 bases). Germline assignment: CDR1 SQVTM and CDR2 ANQGSEA. The ends were cut back, 5 bases at V and 1 base at J, with 14 bases in the middle. The CDR3 length is 14 residues. The CDR3 DNA follows: TGCAGCGTTACAGGCTTTATCGGGAACACTGAAGCTTTCTTT. Protein: CSVTGFIGNTEAFF.

The rearrangement links TRBV6-1 to TRBJ2-5, with 9 bases lining up with TRBD2. The length of the CDR3 is 18 residues. The V gene's germline CDR1 is MNHNS and CDR2 SASEGT. V shed 2 bases, J shed 2 bases, and the junction held 12 bases outside the gene matches. The CDR3 here is CASSERASGILRQETQYF. CDR3 DNA sequence: TGTGCCAGCAGTGAAAGGGCTAGCGGGATTCTGCGGCAAGAGACCCAGTACTTC.

V usage is TRBV7-3 and J usage is TRBJ2-1; TRBD2 agrees at 10 bases. Germline-derived CDR1 and CDR2 are SGHTA and FQGTGA. The CDR3 sequence is 15 residues long. V shed 4 bases, J shed 3 bases, and the junction held 3 bases outside the gene matches. For the CDR3, the DNA is TGTGCCAGCAGCTGGGGACTAGCGAGCTACAATGAGCAGTTCTTC. Its translation is CASSWGLASYNEQFF. Full variable domain (missing parts from reference TRBV7-3 and TRBJ2-1): GAGVSQTPSNKVTEKGKYVELRCDPISGHTALYWYRQSLGQGPEFLIYFQGTGAADDSGLPNDRFFAVRPEGSVSTLKIQRTERGDSAVYLCASSWGLASYNEQFFGPGTRLTVL.

This rearrangement joins TRBV18 to TRBJ1-2; D possibly corresponds to TRBD1 (6 bases). CDR3 length: 15 residues. Trimming shortened V by 2 bases and J by 0 bases, and 10 bases separated the two germline ends. The germline CDR1 and CDR2 sequences are KGHSH and LQKENI. The CDR3 DNA reads TGTGCCAGCTCACCAAGGGACACCGCTAACTATGGCTACACCTTC. Amino acids: CASSPRDTANYGYTF.

The CDR3 coding sequence is TGTGCCAGCAGCTTAAAAGGTGGTGGGGGAATGGGGACCCAGTACTTC. Translated: CASSLKGGGGMGTQYF. The rearrangement links TRBV7-2 to TRBJ2-5, with D possibly being TRBD1 or TRBD2 (5 bases each). This CDR3 is 16 amino acids long. The germline V and J ends were trimmed by 2 bases and 7 bases, with 20 bases remaining between them. The germline CDR1 and CDR2 sequences are SGHTA and FQGNSA. Looking up the rest from reference TRBV7-2 and TRBJ2-5 gives the full variable domain: GAGVSQSPSNKVTEKGKDVELRCDPISGHTALYWYRQSLGQGLEFLIYFQGNSAPDKSGLPSDRFSAERTGGSVSTLTIQRTQQEDSAVYLCASSLKGGGGMGTQYFGPGTRLLVL.

The chain carries TRBV7-2 and TRBJ1-2; 8 bases match TRBD1. The CDR3 loop spans 13 amino acids. With V trimmed by 6 bases and J by 10 bases, 10 bases remained unmatched. The V gene's germline CDR1 is SGHTA and CDR2 FQGNSA. CDR3 nucleotide sequence: TGTGCCAGCAGGAAGGGACAGGTCCAATCCTACACCTTC. Translated, it gives CASRKGQVQSYTF.

This clonotype has a count of ten or more. The gene calls are TRBV11-2 and TRBJ2-7; the match to TRBD2 covers 12 bases. The CDR3 is made up of 17 amino acids. Germline CDR1 is SGHAT and CDR2 is FQNNGV. V gave up 3 bases and J gave up 0 bases; unmatched junction bases: 6. In DNA form, the CDR3 reads TGTGCCAGCAGCTTTTCACTAGCGGGAGGAGGCTCCTACGAGCAGTACTTC. It yields the protein CASSFSLAGGGSYEQYF.

This clonotype was picked up a small number of times. The chain uses TRBV11-2 and TRBJ1-3, with D possibly TRBD1 on 5 matching bases. The ends were cut back, 4 bases at V and 2 bases at J, with 15 bases in the middle. CDR1 SGHAT and CDR2 FQNNGV come from the germline V gene. The CDR3 covers 16 residues. CDR3: CASSSGVGVAGNTIYF. CDR3 nucleotides: TGTGCCAGCAGCTCCGGCGTAGGGGTGGCTGGAAACACCATATATTTT.

The rearrangement links TRBV3-1 to TRBJ1-2, with 10 bases fitting TRBD1. This CDR3 has 17 residues. Germline trimming cut 5 bases from V and 5 bases from J; bases unmatched to any gene: 14. Germline CDR1 LGHDT, CDR2 YNNKEL (reference sequence). CDR3 sequence: CASSFGTGALRPYGYTF. The CDR3 DNA is TGTGCCAGCAGCTTCGGGACAGGGGCGTTGAGACCTTATGGCTACACCTTC.

V gene TRBV3-1 combines with J gene TRBJ2-5, with 7 bases aligning to TRBD2. CDR3 length: 15 amino acids. Germline CDR1 is LGHDT and CDR2 is YNNKEL (reference sequence). With V trimmed by 0 bases and J by 4 bases, 5 bases remained unmatched. CDR3: CASSQDRAGAETQYF. CDR3 in DNA: TGTGCCAGCAGCCAAGATAGGGCGGGAGCAGAGACCCAGTACTTC.

The chain carries TRBV4-2 and TRBJ2-5; 9 bases align to TRBD2. The trim removed 2 bases at V and 5 bases at J, leaving 6 bases unmatched. In germline, CDR1 is LGHNA, CDR2 YNFKEQ. CDR3 length: 15 amino acids. The CDR3, as DNA: TGTGCCAGCAGCCAATTTAGCGGGAGTGGGGAGACCCAGTACTTC. Protein product: CASSQFSGSGETQYF.

This clonotype has just a few counts. V and J are TRBV7-2 and TRBJ1-3, with TRBD1 matching over 12 bases. J lost 5 bases, V lost 2 bases, and 13 bases had no gene match. There are 19 residues in the CDR3. Germline CDR1 reads SGHTA; CDR2 reads FQGNSA. The CDR3 bases are TGTGCCAGCAGCTTACGACAAGGGCGGGGACAGGGGGCGCGAAACACCATATATTTT. It codes for CASSLRQGRGQGARNTIYF.

This sequence joins TRBV24-1 and TRBJ2-3; the match to TRBD2 covers 8 bases. V lost 3 bases, J lost 5 bases, and 3 bases stayed unmatched. The CDR3 is 14 residues long. Looked up from germline, CDR1 is KGHDR and CDR2 is SFDVKD. The chain's CDR3 is CATSDITSGDTQYF. In DNA form, the CDR3 reads TGTGCCACCAGTGATATAACTAGCGGAGATACGCAGTATTTT.

This clonotype was found a few times. V usage is TRBV6-5 and J usage is TRBJ1-2; the D is unclear. Germline V gene sequence: CDR1 MNHEY, CDR2 SVGAGI. This CDR3 is 14 amino acids long. Trimming stripped 0 bases from V and 4 bases from J, with 9 bases between. This chain's CDR3 is CASSYSRTAYGYTF. The CDR3 region has the DNA TGTGCCAGCAGTTACTCCCGAACAGCCTATGGCTACACCTTC.

The table lists this clonotype with many counts. DNA of the CDR3: TGTGCCAGCTCACAGGGACTAGCCCACAATGAGCAGTTCTTC. Protein: CASSQGLAHNEQFF. This chain connects TRBV18 to TRBJ2-1; 9 nucleotides agree with TRBD2. The CDR3 is made up of 14 amino acids. The V and J ends lost 4 bases and 5 bases, in that order; junction bases with no gene match: 3. In germline, CDR1 is KGHSH, CDR2 LQKENI.